The clone carrying this T cell receptor beta chain was seen many times. Antigen unknown. The sample originates from a study of T cells in Graves' hyperthyroidism and ophthalmopathy. At the level of the study: At initial diagnosis, before any treatment had begun, peripheral blood was obtained. Study outcomes and limitations: Among clonotypes expanded in thyroid above 0.001, most were also found in blood. For ophthalmopathy, model prediction preceded onset by a median about 6.4 months.

The CDR3 length is 15 residues. V lost 5 bases to trimming and J lost 5 bases, with 18 bases between them. RNA transcripts gave rise to amplified TCR beta CDR3 regions. HTBI primers were used for first-round RT-PCR of the TCR CDR3. In TCRdb, the multiplex PCR reads were re-called with MiXCR into one record per CDR3 protein. The table has around 350,000 distinct CDR3 sequences, over 15% seen once. Patients were aged 18 to 65, had disease duration under 2 months, and had newly diagnosed hyperthyroidism. The chain is built from TRBV12-3 or TRBV12-4 and TRBJ1-1, with D perhaps TRBD1 (6 bases). The origin of this receptor is a woman between 18 and 29 years old with Graves' hyperthyroidism. Sequences were obtained from blood. This CDR3 is CASSPSGGAKTEAFF. The CDR3 DNA reads TGTGCCAGCAGTCCCTCTGGGGGGGCGAAGACTGAAGCTTTCTTT.